These 10 T cell receptor beta chains came from one sample sequenced in a study of cytomegalovirus exposure and HLA in healthy donors. The assay was immunoSEQ multiplex PCR, and TCRdb's table has in-frame clones only and misses some. Counted here are some 150,000 clones, approximately 86% occurring once; the ten biggest clones make up 4.5%. The material sequenced was PBMCs. The source is a man between 18 and 29 years old in good health and CMV-seropositive.

The rearrangement joins TRBV6-1 to TRBJ1-3; D gene ambiguous. V gave up 11 bases and J gave up 4 bases, with 12 bases separating them. The CDR3 extends over 12 amino acids. Germline CDR1 MNHNS, CDR2 SASEGT. This CDR3 reads CAGREVGNTIYF. The CDR3 region has the DNA TGTGCCGGTCGGGAGGTCGGAAACACCATATATTTT.

This CDR3 is CASSKGTRQETQYF. The CDR3 DNA reads TGCGCCAGCAGCAAAGGGACTAGACAAGAGACCCAGTACTTC. The chain carries TRBV5-1 and TRBJ2-5; 8 nucleotides agree with TRBD2. The CDR3 spans 14 residues. Germline CDR1 reads SGHRS; CDR2 reads YFSETQ. Trimming removed 4 bases from V and 2 bases from J; junction bases left unmatched: 4.

The CDR3 nucleotides read TGCAGCGTTGATACGTTGGACTCGAGGGCTTTCTTT. Its translation: CSVDTLDSRAFF. The chain couples TRBV29-1 to TRBJ1-1; unclear D gene. Deletions cut 3 bases from V and 11 bases from J, with 16 bases between. The CDR3 spans 12 residues. Germline V CDR1 and CDR2: SQVTM, ANQGSEA.

The rearrangement links TRBV5-4 to TRBJ1-3; 10 bases fit TRBD1. Germline values: CDR1 SGHNT, CDR2 YYREEE (reference sequence). There are 14 residues in the CDR3. After removal of 3 bases from V and 4 bases from J, the junction contained 1 base not matched to a gene. The CDR3 nucleotides read TGTGCCAGCAGCTCGACAGGGGGCGGAAACACCATATATTTT. Residues: CASSSTGGGNTIYF.

V usage is TRBV27 and J usage is TRBJ1-1; no firm D call. CDR1 MNHEY and CDR2 SMNVEV come from the germline V gene (reference sequence). CDR3 length equals 13 residues. Trimming removed 7 bases from V and 1 base from J, with 10 bases in between. Here the CDR3 DNA reads TGTGCCAGCACACCCTCAGAGAACACTGAAGCTTTCTTT. Its protein is CASTPSENTEAFF.

The chain recombines TRBV27 with TRBJ2-5; D ambiguous. CDR1 MNHEY and CDR2 SMNVEV come from the germline V gene (reference sequence). The CDR3 covers 14 residues. V gave up 2 bases and J gave up 6 bases, with 13 bases separating them. The CDR3 region is CASSLDRTAKTQYF. In DNA form, the CDR3 reads TGTGCCAGCAGTTTAGATCGAACTGCTAAGACCCAGTACTTC.

This sequence joins TRBV5-1 and TRBJ1-3, with D tentatively TRBD1 (6 bases). The CDR3 runs to 16 residues. Trimming removed 0 bases at V and 2 bases at J, with 12 bases between. Germline V gene data show CDR1 as SGHRS and CDR2 as YFSETQ. CDR3 amino acids: CASSLEPGVAGNTIYF. As DNA, the CDR3 is TGCGCCAGCAGCTTGGAACCAGGGGTAGCTGGAAACACCATATATTTT.

The rearrangement links TRBV7-8 to TRBJ2-7, with D possibly matching TRBD1 (5 bases). CDR1 SGHVS and CDR2 FQNEAQ come from the germline V gene. V was cut by 3 bases and J by 0 bases, with 9 bases left in between. This CDR3 contains 14 residues. The CDR3 sequence: CASSFRTNSYEQYF. In DNA form, the CDR3 reads TGTGCCAGCAGCTTCCGGACAAACTCCTACGAGCAGTACTTC.

V usage is TRBV27 and J usage is TRBJ2-3; 10 nucleotides align to TRBD1. The CDR3 is made up of 15 amino acids. With 1 base clipped from V and 6 bases from J, the junction kept 4 bases outside the gene matches. Germline CDR1 is MNHEY and CDR2 is SMNVEV (reference sequence). The CDR3: CASSLYGTGVDTQYF. The CDR3 DNA sequence: TGTGCCAGCAGTTTATACGGGACAGGGGTGGATACGCAGTATTTT.

J is TRBJ2-7 and V is TRBV30; 11 nucleotides agree with TRBD2. The CDR3 is made up of 18 amino acids. Germline CDR1 reads GTSNPN; CDR2 reads SVGIG (reference sequence). Germline trimming cut 2 bases from V and 4 bases from J; bases unmatched to any gene: 16. The DNA for the CDR3 is TGTGCCTGGAGTCCGTCAACTAGCGGGAGCCTCCATACGTACGAGCAGTACTTC. Encoded protein: CAWSPSTSGSLHTYEQYF.